Listed below are T cell receptor beta chains from one sample, sequenced in a study of glioma-infiltrating T cells. TCRdb called the multiplex PCR reads again in MiXCR, with one record for every CDR3 protein. This sample has approximately 140,000 distinct CDR3 sequences, with around 25% found just once. Source material: glioma tissue, nonneoplastic brain tissue, or PBMCs (not recorded which). Receptor source: a human donor with low-grade glioma or glioblastoma, undergoing nonglioma brain surgery, or in good health (not recorded which). Each CDR3 is given with its conserved first and last residue. D genes are given only for firm matches. Where a row states a size, it is once, few, many or the class of an expanded clone; other rows omit it.

14 TRBD1 TRBJ1-1 . TRBV2 CASRTTGISTEAFF TGTGCCAGCAGAACGACAGGGATTAGCACTGAAGCTTTCTTT
13 . TRBJ2-4 many TRBV27 CASSWGARNIQYF TGTGCCAGCAGTTGGGGGGCTCGGAACATTCAGTACTTC
13 . TRBJ2-1 . TRBV7-2 CASSPSVANEQFF TGTGCCAGCAGCCCTAGCGTGGCCAATGAGCAGTTCTTC
15 . TRBJ2-1 few TRBV7-2 CASSLVLVSSNEQFF TGTGCCAGCAGCTTAGTTCTGGTCAGCAGCAATGAGCAGTTCTTC
16 TRBD1 TRBJ2-1 few TRBV29-1 CSVGYRDSLRGDEQFF TGCAGCGTCGGCTACCGGGACAGCCTCCGAGGCGATGAGCAGTTCTTC
16 TRBD1 TRBJ2-3 . TRBV5-1 CAGSYTGTGLTDTQYF TGCGCCGGCAGCTATACCGGGACAGGGTTGACAGATACGCAGTATTTT
13 . TRBJ1-4 many TRBV20-1 CSASTGRNEKLFF TGCAGTGCATCGACAGGACGAAATGAAAAACTGTTTTTT
15 TRBD2 TRBJ2-1 few TRBV2 CASTLEASGYNEQFF TGTGCCAGCACCCTAGAGGCTAGCGGGTACAATGAGCAGTTCTTC
14 . TRBJ1-1 . TRBV5-1 CASSLTDPHTEAFF TGCGCCAGCAGCTTGACAGATCCCCACACTGAAGCTTTCTTT
12 . TRBJ1-4 few TRBV5-1 CASRPDGEKLFF TGCGCCAGCAGACCGGACGGGGAAAAACTGTTTTTT
13 . TRBJ1-5 many TRBV7-3 CASSWTRNQPQHF TGTGCCAGCAGCTGGACCCGCAATCAGCCCCAGCATTTT
14 TRBD1 TRBJ1-6 few TRBV3-1 CASSQGRTGAEIHF TGTGCCAGCAGCCAAGGCAGGACAGGGGCCGAGATCCACTTT
14 TRBD1 TRBJ1-1 . TRBV10-3 CAISERGLGTEAFF TGTGCCATCAGTGAAAGGGGGCTGGGGACTGAAGCTTTCTTT
16 . TRBJ2-5 . TRBV4-1 CASSQEGVWQQETQYF TGCGCCAGCAGCCAAGAGGGGGTCTGGCAGCAAGAGACCCAGTACTTC
12 . TRBJ1-2 many TRBV10-3 CAISEGNYGYTF TGTGCCATCAGTGAAGGGAACTATGGCTACACCTTC
15 TRBD2 TRBJ2-1 . TRBV24-1 CATSVSTSGGGLRFF TGTGCCACCAGTGTTTCGACTAGCGGGGGGGGCCTAAGATTCTTC
16 . TRBJ1-1 . TRBV19 CASSKRQYRVRNEAFF TGTGCCAGTAGTAAACGTCAATACAGGGTTAGAAATGAAGCTTTCTTT
14 TRBD1 TRBJ1-4 . TRBV20-1 CSASDRGRNEKLFF TGCAGTGCTAGTGACAGGGGGCGCAATGAAAAACTGTTTTTT
16 . TRBJ2-5 . TRBV6-1 CASSQAGLSRPETQYF TGTGCCAGCAGCCAGGCTGGACTCTCAAGGCCAGAGACCCAGTACTTC
15 . TRBJ1-1 many TRBV20-1 CSARDPQVVNTEAFF TGCAGTGCTAGAGATCCTCAGGTAGTGAACACTGAAGCTTTCTTT
17 . TRBJ2-1 many TRBV15 CATSRDAWDPTYNEQFF TGTGCCACCAGCAGAGATGCGTGGGACCCTACGTACAATGAGCAGTTCTTC
13 TRBD1 TRBJ1-4 . TRBV19 CASSGTGGAKLFF TGTGCCAGTAGTGGTACAGGGGGTGCAAAACTGTTTTTT
10 . TRBJ1-1 . TRBV29-1 CSVGQVRLFF TGCAGCGTTGGTCAGGTGAGGCTGTTCTTT
13 . TRBJ1-1 many TRBV6-4 CASSTGRNTEAFF TGTGCCAGCAGCACAGGGAGAAACACTGAAGCTTTCTTT
16 . TRBJ1-1 . TRBV27 CASSLSGPLLNTEAFF TGTGCCAGCAGTTTATCGGGGCCGCTACTTAACACTGAAGCTTTCTTT
12 TRBD1 TRBJ1-5 many TRBV20-1 CSAPGQGVPQHF TGCAGTGCTCCGGGACAGGGTGTGCCCCAGCATTTT
13 . TRBJ1-4 few TRBV20-1 CSARDRGGEKLFF TGCAGTGCTAGAGACAGGGGTGGCGAAAAACTGTTTTTT
16 TRBD1 TRBJ2-5 . TRBV7-9 CASSLARGQGRETQYF TGTGCCAGCAGCTTAGCGCGGGGACAGGGAAGGGAGACCCAGTACTTC
13 . TRBJ2-1 few TRBV7-6 CASSSSYGDEQFF TGTGCCAGCAGCTCAAGTTACGGGGATGAGCAGTTCTTC
13 . TRBJ1-5 few TRBV19 CASSIPQDQPQHF TGTGCCAGTAGTATACCCCAAGATCAGCCCCAGCATTTT
16 TRBD2 TRBJ2-3 few TRBV6-4 CASSDVAGGPTDTQYF TGTGCCAGCAGTGACGTTGCGGGGGGGCCAACAGATACGCAGTATTTT
16 TRBD1 TRBJ1-1 few TRBV10-3 CAISPGQGRTNTEAFF TGTGCCATCAGCCCGGGACAGGGACGAACGAACACTGAAGCTTTCTTT
13 TRBD1 TRBJ2-3 few TRBV7-3 CASSSQGVDTQYF TGTGCCAGCAGCTCCCAGGGGGTAGATACGCAGTATTTT
15 TRBD2 TRBJ2-1 . TRBV7-2 CASSLGDGGAGEQFF TGTGCCAGCAGCTTGGGGGACGGGGGGGCAGGTGAGCAGTTCTTC
15 . TRBJ1-3 few TRBV7-6 CASRSDSYSGNTIYF TGTGCCAGCAGATCGGACAGTTACTCTGGAAACACCATATATTTT
14 TRBD2 TRBJ2-2 . TRBV20-1 CSASSGGGTGELFF TGCAGTGCTAGTAGCGGGGGAGGCACCGGGGAGCTGTTTTTT
15 . TRBJ2-2 . TRBV7-2 CASRPTLPNTGELFF TGTGCCAGCAGACCGACACTCCCGAACACCGGGGAGCTGTTTTTT
12 . TRBJ1-2 . TRBV19 CASEGAFYGYTF TGTGCCAGTGAGGGCGCCTTCTATGGCTACACCTTC
12 . TRBJ1-6 many TRBV27 CASSLRNSPLHF TGTGCCAGCAGTCTAAGGAATTCACCCCTCCACTTT
14 . TRBJ2-5 . TRBV7-9 CTSSSDTHQETQYF TGTACCAGCAGCTCGGACACCCATCAAGAGACCCAGTACTTC
18 . TRBJ2-4 . TRBV3-1 CASSQEDLRGLAKNIQYF TGTGCCAGCAGCCAAGAGGACCTGCGGGGGCTAGCCAAAAACATTCAGTACTTC
13 . TRBJ1-1 few TRBV20-1 CSGGDRRFSEAFF TGCAGTGGGGGGGACCGCCGGTTCTCTGAAGCTTTCTTT